This is a list of T cell receptor beta chains from one sample in a study of identical twins. TCRdb called the 5' RACE reads again in MiXCR, with one record for every CDR3 protein. In the table there are about 450,000 distinct CDR3 sequences, around 20% of which are singletons. Sequencing was carried out using naive T cells sorted from blood. The origin of the receptors is a middle-aged man in good health. Both conserved end residues are part of each CDR3. D genes are given only for firm matches. Some rows mark clone size as missing; the rest say once, few, many or name a class of expanded clone.

>many|TRBJ2-5|.|TRBV7-2
TGTGCCAGCAGCTTAGGCCGGACCGAAGAGACCCAGTACTTC
CASSLGRTEETQYF
>.|TRBJ2-1|TRBD2|TRBV12-3/TRBV12-4
TGTGCCAGCAGTTTTGCTAGCGGGGTCGAGCAGTTCTTC
CASSFASGVEQFF
>few|TRBJ2-2|TRBD2|TRBV7-6
TGTGCCAGCAGCTTAACGCTGGGGCTAGCGGGGCACGCGAACACCGGGGAGCTGTTTTTT
CASSLTLGLAGHANTGELFF
>many|TRBJ1-3|.|TRBV10-3
TGTGCCATCAGTGAAGTGGTCAGCTCTGGAAACACCATATATTTT
CAISEVVSSGNTIYF
>.|TRBJ2-5|.|TRBV4-2
TGTGCCAGCAGTCCGACGGGGGGCCCCCGAGAGACCCAGTACTTC
CASSPTGGPRETQYF
>many|TRBJ2-7|TRBD1|TRBV6-1
TGTGCCAGCAGTCGAGACAGGGGGATCAACGAGCAGTACTTC
CASSRDRGINEQYF
>few|TRBJ2-3|TRBD1|TRBV29-1
TGCAGCGTTCAGGGACAGGGATCCGGCACAGATACGCAGTATTTT
CSVQGQGSGTDTQYF
>.|TRBJ1-5|.|TRBV27
TGTGCCAGCAGGGATGGGACACTGGCTAATCAGCCCCAGCATTTT
CASRDGTLANQPQHF
>few|TRBJ1-4|TRBD1|TRBV7-6
TGTGCCAGCAGCCCCCGGACAGGGGGCGTTATCACTAATGAAAAACTGTTTTTT
CASSPRTGGVITNEKLFF
>many|TRBJ1-3|.|TRBV11-2
TGTGCCAGCAGCTCCCATAGACGGAACTCTGGAAACACCATATATTTT
CASSSHRRNSGNTIYF
>.|TRBJ2-2|.|TRBV28
TGTGCCAGCAGTTTTTACCGATCCACCGGGGAGCTGTTTTTT
CASSFYRSTGELFF
>.|TRBJ2-3|TRBD2|TRBV28
TGTGCCACCCTCAAGCGGGGTACGCAGTATTTT
CATLKRGTQYF
>many|TRBJ2-2|.|TRBV6-5
TGTGCCAGCAGTTACGCAGTCCGGGATCCACTAATAACCGGGGAGCTGTTTTTT
CASSYAVRDPLITGELFF
>many|TRBJ1-6|.|TRBV7-9
TGTGCCAGCACCCCATTCGCGGGGAATAATTCACCCCTCCACTTT
CASTPFAGNNSPLHF
>.|TRBJ2-7|.|TRBV27
TGTGCCAGCAGTTTCAAAGCGTCAAGCTCCTACGAGCAGTACTTC
CASSFKASSSYEQYF
>many|TRBJ2-5|TRBD2|TRBV5-1
TGCGCCAGCAGCTTGGCCGGGGGGGAGGGTGAGACCCAGTACTTC
CASSLAGGEGETQYF
>many|TRBJ2-7|.|TRBV20-1
TGCAGTGCTAGAGATTTAGCGTTCGCCTACGAGCAGTACTTC
CSARDLAFAYEQYF
>many|TRBJ2-1|TRBD2|TRBV29-1
TGCAGCCTTTTGAGTGGCGGGAGGGGCTACAATGAGCAGTTCTTC
CSLLSGGRGYNEQFF
>many|TRBJ2-1|TRBD2|TRBV5-6
TGTGCCAGCAGCCGTGGGACTAGCGGGAGTTCCTACAATGAGCAGTTCTTC
CASSRGTSGSSYNEQFF
>.|TRBJ2-5|.|TRBV6-6
TGTGCCAGCAGTTGGGGGGGGGCGGAGACCCAGTACTTC
CASSWGGAETQYF
>.|TRBJ2-2|.|TRBV4-2
TGTGCCAGCAGCCAAGAGGCAAGGAGACAGGCCAACACCGGGGAGCTGTTTTTT
CASSQEARRQANTGELFF
>few|TRBJ2-1|TRBD2|TRBV7-3
TGTGCCAGCAGCCCGAAAGGACTAGCGGGTTCCTACAATGAGCAGTTCTTC
CASSPKGLAGSYNEQFF
>many|TRBJ2-1|TRBD1|TRBV12-3/TRBV12-4
TGTGCCAGCACCATAGGGACAGGGAGCGGCAATGAGCAGTTCTTC
CASTIGTGSGNEQFF
>once|TRBJ1-2|TRBD1|TRBV20-1
TGCAGTGCCAGCGAATTGGACAGGAACTATGGCTACACCTTC
CSASELDRNYGYTF
>many|TRBJ2-5|.|TRBV15
TGTGCCACCAGCGGCAGCCGGGCCCGACTTGGGGAGACCCAGTACTTC
CATSGSRARLGETQYF
>.|TRBJ2-6|.|TRBV7-2
TGTGCCAGCAGCTCTCTTAGGTCTGGGGCCAACGTCCTGACTTTC
CASSSLRSGANVLTF
>many|TRBJ1-3|.|TRBV28
TGTGCCAGCCACACAGGCTCTGGAAACACCATATATTTT
CASHTGSGNTIYF
>.|TRBJ1-2|TRBD1|TRBV28
TGTGCCAGCAGTGGGACAGGGTGGAACTATGGCTACACCTTC
CASSGTGWNYGYTF
>many|TRBJ2-1|TRBD2|TRBV2
TGTGCCAGCAGGCGACTAGCGGGGTCCTACAATGAGCAGTTCTTC
CASRRLAGSYNEQFF
>many|TRBJ1-1|.|TRBV20-1
TGCAGTGCACCCTCGACGGGCGGATCGTACACTGAAGCTTTCTTT
CSAPSTGGSYTEAFF
>many|TRBJ1-6|TRBD1|TRBV25-1
TGTGCCAGCAGGGGGACAGACAATTCACCCCTCCACTTT
CASRGTDNSPLHF
>many|TRBJ2-3|.|TRBV4-3
TGCGCCAGCAGCCAAGATATGAGGGTCATATCAGATACGCAGTATTTT
CASSQDMRVISDTQYF
>.|TRBJ2-7|TRBD1|TRBV29-1
TGCAGCGTTGCCGGGACAGGGCGTTACGAGCAGTACTTC
CSVAGTGRYEQYF
>.|TRBJ2-1|TRBD1|TRBV7-9
TGTGCCAGCAGCTCAGGACAGGGGACCCACAATGAGCAGTTCTTC
CASSSGQGTHNEQFF
>.|TRBJ2-1|.|TRBV7-6
TGTGCCAGCAGCCTAACTATAAATGAGCAGTTCTTC
CASSLTINEQFF
>few|TRBJ2-7|.|TRBV7-2
TGTGCCAGCAGCTTAGAGGCCAGGCAATTCTCCTACGAGCAGTACTTC
CASSLEARQFSYEQYF
>.|TRBJ2-1|.|TRBV4-1
TGCGCCAGCAGCCAAGGAAGGAGGGTGGAGAATGAGCAGTTCTTC
CASSQGRRVENEQFF
>many|TRBJ2-7|.|TRBV7-9
TGTGCCAGCAGCTGGGACAAATACGAGCAGTACTTC
CASSWDKYEQYF
>many|TRBJ2-1|TRBD2|TRBV7-8
TGTGCCAGCAGTCCCACTAGCGGGGGGCGATCCTACAATGAGCAGTTCTTC
CASSPTSGGRSYNEQFF
>.|TRBJ2-1|.|TRBV27
TGTGCCAGCAGTCCCAGGACTGAATACAATGAGCAGTTCTTC
CASSPRTEYNEQFF
>few|TRBJ2-3|.|TRBV12-3/TRBV12-4
TGTGCCAGCAGTACAGGGATGAGGCAGTATTTT
CASSTGMRQYF
>few|TRBJ2-1|.|TRBV6-1
TGTGCCAGCAGTGAAGTGGGTCGAGAGCAGTTCTTC
CASSEVGREQFF
>.|TRBJ2-1|.|TRBV12-3/TRBV12-4
TGTGCCAGCAGTTTTGGCAGCGGGCGATACAATGAGCAGTTCTTC
CASSFGSGRYNEQFF
>few|TRBJ1-1|.|TRBV20-1
TGCAGTGCTAAGGTGGGCACACAGGGACGCCAAGCTTTCTTT
CSAKVGTQGRQAFF
>few|TRBJ1-6|.|TRBV4-3
TGCGCCAGCAGCCAAGATCAGGGAAATTCACCCCTCCACTTT
CASSQDQGNSPLHF
>few|TRBJ1-2|.|TRBV4-3
TGCGCCAGCAGCCAGAGAGACGGGGTGTTCCATGGCTACACCTTC
CASSQRDGVFHGYTF
>.|TRBJ2-3|.|TRBV5-1
TGCGCCAGCATGTCCGGGGGTAGCACAGATACGCAGTATTTT
CASMSGGSTDTQYF
>.|TRBJ2-2|.|TRBV29-1
TGCAGCGTTGTGGGTCCGAACACCGGGGAGCTGTTTTTT
CSVVGPNTGELFF
>few|TRBJ2-1|.|TRBV29-1
TGCAGCGTGAGAAATGGGGGTAATGAGCAGTTCTTC
CSVRNGGNEQFF
>many|TRBJ1-5|.|TRBV6-2/TRBV6-3
TGTGCCAGCACCCCTGGGAGCAATCAGCCCCAGCATTTT
CASTPGSNQPQHF
>.|TRBJ2-1|.|TRBV7-2
TGTGCCAGCACCCTGTCCCTAGGTATCTTCGGTGAGCAGTTCTTC
CASTLSLGIFGEQFF
>few|TRBJ2-1|.|TRBV7-2
TGTGCCAGCAGCTTCGGAGGGGCCAATGAGCAGTTCTTC
CASSFGGANEQFF
>.|TRBJ1-5|.|TRBV7-8
TGTGCCAGCAGCCCACGGGGCGGTCAGCCCCAGCATTTT
CASSPRGGQPQHF
>few|TRBJ1-1|.|TRBV5-5
TGTGCCAGCAGCTTGGGATACGGGAACACTGAAGCTTTCTTT
CASSLGYGNTEAFF